This T cell receptor (beta chain) was sequenced in a study of beta chain features in type 1 diabetes. The study, taken as a whole, reports: Across all four CD4+ subsets, people with type 1 diabetes showed modestly shorter TCRB CDR3s.

The V end was cut by 5 bases, the J end by 14 bases, with 10 bases between. The CDR3 consists of 11 residues. Per germline, CDR1 SEHNR and CDR2 FQNEAQ (reference sequence). Sampling consisted of one heparinised blood draw per donor, averaging around 100 mL. All of the sorted populations showed purity greater than 98%. What was sequenced were expressed TCRB transcripts, since all of the isolated RNA had been reverse transcribed. Generated by immunoSEQ multiplex PCR, the TCRdb table keeps only in-frame clones and is missing some. The data show hundreds of thousands of clones, 13% seen once. With regard to this clone: The antigen remains unidentified.

Material for sequencing was naive CD4+ T cells from blood. The receptor comes from a man younger than 35 with type 1 diabetes. The genes are TRBV7-9 and TRBJ1-6; tentative D call: TRBD1 (6 bases). Written as DNA, the CDR3 is TGTGCCAGCAGCCCTGGGACATCCCTCCACTTT. Residues: CASSPGTSLHF.